This T cell receptor beta chain appears in the sequencing data of a study of CD8+ T cells in alopecia areata. Overall study context: Using the percentage of affected scalp area, treated patients' severity was scored. Study-wide points: Normal-skin resident alphabeta T cells also appear among scalp sample sequences. Higher clonality and more expanded CD8+ clones appeared in lesional than normal scalp.

With regard to this clone: As yet, its antigen is unknown.

CDR3 length equals 15 residues. From germline, CDR1 is LGHNA and CDR2 YSLEER. V was pared by 0 bases and J by 0 bases, with 6 bases between. Isolated RNA was reverse transcribed into cDNA used as the sequencing template. Clones were read by immunoSEQ multiplex PCR, and TCRdb kept only the in-frame ones, dropping some. The top ten hold approximately 21% of the sample, which has 4,000 to 5,500 clones, more than 85% seen once. Described treatment: oral pan-JAK inhibitor, 5-10 mg twice daily. Collected material from alopecia areata patients comprised lesional scalp punch biopsies and peripheral blood. This TCR came from a human donor with alopecia areata. Sequenced here: skin, sampled at week 4, from a patient treated with tofacitinib. The V gene is TRBV4-3, the J gene TRBJ1-5; no clear D gene. The CDR3 DNA reads as TGCGCCAGCAGCCAAGATCGGGGTAGCAATCAGCCCCAGCATTTT. As protein: CASSQDRGSNQPQHF.